What follows are 8 T cell receptor beta chains derived from one specimen sequenced in a study of somatic mutations in cytotoxic T cells in rheumatoid arthritis. Generated by immunoSEQ multiplex PCR, the TCRdb table keeps only in-frame clones and is missing some. The sample lists fewer than 40,000 clones, roughly four fifths seen once, with 7.5% to 9.5% in the top ten. Source material: CD8+ T cells sorted from blood. The receptor source for this set is an adult with rheumatoid arthritis.

The chain is built from TRBV7-9 and TRBJ2-7; 7 bases agree with TRBD1. Germline CDR1 SEHNR, CDR2 FQNEAQ (reference sequence). The ends lost 4 bases at V and 3 bases at J; junction bases unmatched: 12. The CDR3 spans 16 residues. CDR3 sequence: CASSYRVPGQFYEQYF. The CDR3 DNA reads as TGTGCCAGCAGCTATCGGGTCCCGGGACAGTTCTACGAGCAGTACTTC. Drawing the rest from reference TRBV7-9 and TRBJ2-7, the complete variable domain is DTGVSQNPRHKITKRGQNVTFRCDPISEHNRLYWYRQTLGQGPEFLTYFQNEAQLEKSRLLSDRFSAERPKGSFSTLEIQRTEQGDSAMYLCASSYRVPGQFYEQYFGPGTRLTVT.

The chain combines TRBV7-9 with TRBJ2-7; a weak D match, TRBD1 (5 bases). CDR1 and CDR2 from the germline V gene are SEHNR and FQNEAQ (reference sequence). V was pared by 4 bases and J by 3 bases, with 10 bases between. The CDR3 is made up of 13 amino acids. Written as DNA, the CDR3 is TGTGCCAGCAGCTCTCGACAGCTCTACGAGCAGTACTTC. As protein: CASSSRQLYEQYF.

The rearrangement links TRBV27 to TRBJ2-3; 9 bases are a match to TRBD2. CDR3 length: 13 amino acids. The V gene's germline CDR1 is MNHEY and CDR2 SMNVEV (reference sequence). The V and J ends lost 3 bases and 11 bases, in that order; junction bases with no gene match: 6. The CDR3 DNA reads as TGTGCCAGCAGTTTGGGCGGGGGGGCGGGGCAGTATTTT. This sequence encodes CASSLGGGAGQYF.

The chain recombines TRBV7-6 with TRBJ2-7; the D gene is possibly TRBD1 (6 bases). This CDR3 region has 16 residues. Trimming stripped 0 bases from V and 4 bases from J, with 16 bases between. CDR1 is SGHVS and CDR2 is FNYEAQ in the germline V gene. The CDR3 bases are TGTGCCAGCAGCTTAGCGACTACGGGACACGTTTACGAGCAGTACTTC. This gives the protein CASSLATTGHVYEQYF.

As for this clone: At one end, the junction sequence differs from germline, possibly due to a read error. V is TRBV7-7 and J is TRBJ2-1; the D is unclear. Germline-derived CDR1 and CDR2 are SSHAT and FNYEAQ (reference sequence). This CDR3 contains 13 residues. The CDR3 DNA sequence: TGTGCTAGCAGCTTAAGGGCCCACAGTGAGCAGTTCTTC. It yields the protein CASSLRAHSEQFF.

As regards this clone: No DNA is shown, since the ends of the CDR3 on it are uncertain; the CDR3 is the one TCRdb lists. The V call is TRBV28, the J call TRBJ1-3; the D segment call TRBD1 is taken from the table without a DNA check. The germline CDR1 and CDR2 sequences are MDHEN and SYDVKM. The CDR3 is 14 residues long, ends included. The CDR3 sequence is CASSSGQGGNTIYF.

The chain is built from TRBV5-1 and TRBJ2-5, with D perhaps matching TRBD1 (5 bases). CDR3 length: 15 amino acids. The germline V and J ends were trimmed by 7 bases and 3 bases, with 19 bases remaining between them. CDR1 SGHRS and CDR2 YFSETQ come from the germline V gene. CDR3 DNA sequence: TGCGCCAGCTGCCAGGTGGACAACGCCGAAGAGACCCAGTACTTC. Encoded protein: CASCQVDNAEETQYF.

This clone has only a few counts. The CDR3 sequence is CAWAGQHNQPQHF. The CDR3, as DNA: TGTGCCTGGGCGGGACAGCACAATCAGCCCCAGCATTTT. V gene TRBV30 combines with J gene TRBJ1-5, with 7 bases lining up with TRBD1. V gave up 5 bases and J gave up 3 bases; unmatched junction bases: 4. The CDR3 sequence is 13 residues long. CDR1 is GTSNPN and CDR2 is SVGIG in the germline V gene (reference sequence).